This T cell receptor beta chain is from a study of blood T cell repertoires in COVID-19. Study information: T cells, B-cell-depleted T cells, or PBMCs provided the cDNA or gDNA that served as material.

The germline V and J ends were trimmed by 6 bases and 8 bases, with 19 bases remaining between them. Germline-derived CDR1 and CDR2 are MNHEY and SMNVEV (reference sequence). The CDR3 contains 15 residues. Recruits, aged about 18 to 90 years, lived in roughly 22 US areas. This clone has only one observation. Per the study methods: How many nucleated cells were present was estimated from reference gene primer amplification. Repertoires were generated with immunoSEQ multiplex PCR, while TCRdb's copy carries only in-frame clones and drops some. V and J calls and clone size are as listed in that table; D and trimming were resolved from the DNA. The top ten hold about 4.6% of the sample, which has approximately 220,000 clones, 86% seen once.

The material sequenced was PBMCs or T cells enriched from blood (not recorded which). The V gene is TRBV27, the J gene TRBJ1-4; TRBD1 is a possible D gene (5 bases). The TCR comes from a woman under 40 who had been exposed to COVID-19. CDR3 DNA sequence: TGTGCCAGCAGCCTATGGGGTGGGGGGAACGAAAAACTGTTTTTT. It codes for CASSLWGGGNEKLFF.